This T cell receptor (beta chain) was captured in a study of cytomegalovirus exposure and HLA in healthy donors. For the study at large: Out of about 170 million T cells, an earlier analysis found 117 million unique TCR beta sequences in total. Broader study findings: Several of the most significant clusters appeared, in a later analysis, to be linked to common viral pathogens. Cytomegalovirus association was listed for about 150 TCR beta chains. The study had only CMV serostatus as immune exposure information.

13 Jbeta primers and 60 Vbeta primers were used for the PCR. Profiled with immunoSEQ multiplex PCR; TCRdb holds only in-frame clones, not every one. The sample has some 110,000 clones, around 80% seen once. The germline CDR1 and CDR2 sequences are LNHDA and SQIVND (reference sequence). V lost 7 bases and J lost 7, with 13 bases in between. The CDR3 totals 13 residues. Remarks on this clone: Antigen unknown.

This sequence was found in a man aged 30 to 45 in good health and CMV-seropositive. This chain links TRBV19 with TRBJ1-4; D not certain. The specimen was PBMCs. The CDR3 spells CASNRQAREKLFF. CDR3 nucleotide sequence: TGTGCCAGTAATCGGCAGGCCCGTGAAAAACTGTTTTTT.